The present T cell receptor (beta chain) was sequenced within a study of blood T cells in healthy people across ages. Trimming removed 6 bases from V and 0 bases from J; junction bases left unmatched: 16. This CDR3 comprises 18 residues. Germline V CDR1 and CDR2: SGHRS, YFSETQ. The table lists this clonotype with a few counts. Combining a sample-barcoded 5' primer with a J-beta primer mix, a second PCR ran for about 7 to 11 cycles. TCRdb reprocessed the 5' RACE reads via MiXCR and lists one record per CDR3 protein. The sample consists of 780,000 or so distinct CDR3 sequences, around 25% of them appearing once. The same data also contributed to another study, on T cells of mothers and their children. That source reports: Per mother, over 8 million TCR beta CDR3 reads were obtained; per child, about 3 million.

The chain employs TRBV5-1 and TRBJ2-3; 7 nucleotides align to TRBD2. This clonotype was sampled from a boy between 10 and 17 years old in good health. Material: blood. CDR3: CASTRFGGSSASTDTQYF. The CDR3 DNA follows: TGCGCCAGCACTCGCTTTGGCGGGAGCAGCGCTAGCACAGATACGCAGTATTTT. The variable domain in full, with the rest retrieved from reference TRBV5-1 and TRBJ2-3, is KAGVTQTPRYLIKTRGQQVTLSCSPISGHRSVSWYQQTPGQGLQFLFEYFSETQRNKGNFPGRFSGRQFSNSRSEMNVSTLELGDSALYLCASTRFGGSSASTDTQYFGPGTRLTVL.